These 3 T cell receptor beta chains came from one sample sequenced in a study of blood T cell repertoires in COVID-19. Assay used: immunoSEQ multiplex PCR; TCRdb lists only in-frame clones, some missing. The table lists about 76,000 clones, roughly 84% of them singletons. The specimen sequenced was peripheral blood. These receptors were collected from a man in his sixties with COVID-19, enrolled during active disease.

The chain is built from TRBV2 and TRBJ1-5, with D unresolved. The CDR3 loop spans 14 amino acids. Germline CDR1 and CDR2: SNHLY and FYNNEI. The V end was cut by 2 bases, the J end by 2 bases, with 7 bases between. The CDR3 loop reads CASSERVGNQPQHF. The CDR3 nucleotides read TGTGCCAGCAGTGAACGAGTAGGCAATCAGCCCCAGCATTTT.

The V gene is TRBV7-2, the J gene TRBJ2-7; D is undetermined. The V end was cut by 3 bases, the J end by 5 bases, with 5 bases between. This CDR3 is 11 amino acids long. CDR1 is SGHTA, CDR2 FQGNSA, per germline. The CDR3 sequence is CASSFIHEQYF. In DNA form, the CDR3 reads TGTGCCAGCAGCTTTATCCACGAGCAGTACTTC.

Turning to this clone: One end of the junction is discordant with germline, which a read error may explain. This chain connects TRBV25-1 to TRBJ2-2, with 10 positions matching TRBD2. Germline-derived CDR1 and CDR2 are MGHDK and SYGVNS. This CDR3 is 16 amino acids long. Here the CDR3 reads CASKLLAGVNPGELFF. DNA of the CDR3: TGTGCCAGCAAGCTGCTAGCGGGAGTGAACCCCGGGGAGCTGTTTTTT. The variable domain in full, with the rest retrieved from reference TRBV25-1 and TRBJ2-2, is EADIYQTPRYLVIGTGKKITLECSQTMGHDKMYWYQQDPGMELHLIHYSYGVNSTEKGDLSSESTVSRIRTEHFPLTLESARPSHTSQYLCASKLLAGVNPGELFFGEGSRLTVL.